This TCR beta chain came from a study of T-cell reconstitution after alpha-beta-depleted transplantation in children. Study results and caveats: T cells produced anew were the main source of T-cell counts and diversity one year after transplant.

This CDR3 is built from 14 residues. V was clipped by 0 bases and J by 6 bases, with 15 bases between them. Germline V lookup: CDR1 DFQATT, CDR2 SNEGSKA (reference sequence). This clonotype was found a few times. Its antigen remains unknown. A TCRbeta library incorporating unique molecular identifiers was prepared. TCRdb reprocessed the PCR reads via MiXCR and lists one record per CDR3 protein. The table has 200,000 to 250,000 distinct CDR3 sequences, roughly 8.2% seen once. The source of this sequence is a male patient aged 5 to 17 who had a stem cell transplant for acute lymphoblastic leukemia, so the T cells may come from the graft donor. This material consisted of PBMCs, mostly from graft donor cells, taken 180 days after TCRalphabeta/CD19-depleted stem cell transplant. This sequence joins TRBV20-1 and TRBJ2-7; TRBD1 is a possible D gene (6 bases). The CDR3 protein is CSAREGARIGEQYF. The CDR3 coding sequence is TGCAGTGCTAGAGAGGGGGCCAGGATTGGCGAGCAGTACTTC.